The next 29 T cell receptor beta chains were all read from a single sample in a study of human T cells and chemical hapten exposure. TCRdb redid the calling of the RACE reads with MiXCR, one entry per CDR3 protein. The sample contains about 70,000 distinct CDR3 sequences, approximately 6.5% of which appear only once. Regarding time point: healthy volunteer bleed at 6 weeks. Extraction yielded total RNA from whole blood (unfractionated). Material: whole blood. The receptors shown here come from a female donor in good health. Some clones in this sample may be carry-over from other donors' samples.

This clonotype has ten or more counts. The rearrangement links TRBV29-1 to TRBJ1-1; D is possibly TRBD1 (5 bases). Germline loops: CDR1 SQVTM, CDR2 ANQGSEA. Trimming removed 2 bases from V and 0 bases from J, with 10 bases in between. The CDR3 loop spans 14 amino acids. DNA for the CDR3: TGCAGCGTTGAATTACAGGCTATGAACACTGAAGCTTTCTTT. Amino acid sequence: CSVELQAMNTEAFF.

The rearrangement uses TRBV19 and TRBJ2-6; D possibly corresponds to TRBD1 (6 bases). This CDR3 comprises 15 residues. CDR1 is LNHDA, CDR2 SQIVND, per germline (reference sequence). Trimming cost V 10 bases and J 2 bases, with 15 bases left between them. DNA for the CDR3: TGTGCCACCACCATAGGGGGTACTGGGGCCAACGTCCTGACTTTC. Translated: CATTIGGTGANVLTF.

This clonotype has only a few counts. The V and J genes are TRBV6-6 and TRBJ2-6; D is unclear. This CDR3 is built from 14 residues. Germline CDR1 reads MNHNY; CDR2 reads SVGAGI (reference sequence). V lost 2 bases to trimming and J lost 4 bases, with 6 bases between them. CDR3 DNA: TGTGCCAGCAGTTACCACACGGGGGCCAACGTCCTGACTTTC. Its protein is CASSYHTGANVLTF.

This clonotype was seen only a few times. This rearrangement joins TRBV20-1 to TRBJ1-4, with D possibly being TRBD1 (5 bases). Germline CDR1 reads DFQATT; CDR2 reads SNEGSKA (reference sequence). V was pared by 3 bases and J by 8 bases, with 16 bases between. This CDR3 has 14 amino acids. CDR3 nucleotide sequence: TGCAGTGCTAGTCCCCGGGGGACCTCCGAAAAACTGTTTTTT. Encoded protein: CSASPRGTSEKLFF.

This clonotype was counted ten times or more. The rearrangement joins TRBV24-1 to TRBJ2-7, with 13 bases identical to TRBD2. Per the germline V gene, CDR1 is KGHDR and CDR2 is SFDVKD. The V and J ends lost 0 bases and 4 bases, in that order; junction bases with no gene match: 20. The CDR3 is 22 amino acids. The CDR3 sequence is CATSDLNRPSLAGGPSRYEQYF. The CDR3 DNA is TGTGCCACCAGTGATTTGAACAGGCCCTCACTAGCGGGAGGGCCGAGTCGGTACGAGCAGTACTTC.

There are many counts of this clonotype. This sequence joins TRBV5-1 and TRBJ1-2, with D tentatively TRBD1 (5 bases). V shed 0 bases and J shed 5 bases, with 14 bases lying between them. This CDR3 is 15 amino acids long. Germline V gene data show CDR1 as SGHRS and CDR2 as YFSETQ. CDR3 coding DNA: TGCGCCAGCAGCTTGGATTTCGGGACGGCTTATGGCTACACCTTC. Its translation is CASSLDFGTAYGYTF.

This clonotype was recorded only once. A much larger clonotype is one base distant, so this may be a read error. In DNA form, the CDR3 reads TGTGCCAGCAGTGGAGCACAGGGTTGGCAGCCCCAGCATTTT. Residues: CASSGAQGWQPQHF. J is TRBJ1-5 and V is TRBV2; perhaps TRBD1 as D (6 bases). This CDR3 region has 14 residues. Germline CDR1 reads SNHLY; CDR2 reads FYNNEI. Trimming shortened V by 4 bases and J by 7 bases, and 14 bases separated the two germline ends. Together with reference TRBV2 and TRBJ1-5, the CDR3 gives the full variable domain: EPEVTQTPSHQVTQMGQEVILRCVPISNHLYFYWYRQILGQKVEFLVSFYNNEISEKSEIFDDQFSVERPDGSNFTLKIRSTKLEDSAMYFCASSGAQGWQPQHFGDGTRLSIL.

This clonotype occurred many times. CDR3 in amino acids: CASSPGQGGSEQYF. CDR3 in DNA: TGTGCCAGCAGCCCCGGACAGGGAGGGAGCGAGCAGTACTTC. The V gene is TRBV28, the J gene TRBJ2-7; the D gene is possibly TRBD1 (8 bases). The ends were cut back, 6 bases at V and 6 bases at J, with 18 bases in the middle. The CDR3 totals 14 residues. From germline, CDR1 is MDHEN and CDR2 SYDVKM.

This clonotype appeared many times. This chain uses TRBV25-1 with TRBJ1-2, with D unclear. This CDR3 has 15 amino acids. The ends were cut back, 3 bases at V and 4 bases at J, with 15 bases in the middle. Looked up from germline, CDR1 is MGHDK and CDR2 is SYGVNS. The CDR3 DNA follows: TGTGCCAGCAGTGACGGACTCATGACCGGCTATGGCTACACCTTC. Its translation is CASSDGLMTGYGYTF.

The V gene is TRBV3-1, the J gene TRBJ2-1, with 11 nucleotides matching TRBD2. V shed 6 bases and J 4 bases; nucleotides not matched to a gene: 5. Germline V gene sequence: CDR1 LGHDT, CDR2 YNNKEL (reference sequence). CDR3 length: 15 amino acids. The CDR3 bases are TGTGCCAGCAGTCGACTAGCGGGACGATACAATGAGCAGTTCTTC. The encoded protein is CASSRLAGRYNEQFF.

This clonotype was observed many times. The V and J genes are TRBV7-2 and TRBJ1-6; 8 bases are shared with TRBD1. This CDR3 has 14 residues. Per the germline V gene, CDR1 is SGHTA and CDR2 is FQGNSA. V trimming: 5 bases; J trimming: 7 bases; junction bases outside the gene matches: 4. The CDR3 DNA follows: TGTGCCAGCAGCCCAGACAGGGGAAATTCACCCCTCCACTTT. It specifies CASSPDRGNSPLHF.

This clonotype was counted at least ten times. V gene TRBV25-1 combines with J gene TRBJ2-2, with D possibly matching TRBD1 (5 bases). V lost 10 bases, J lost 6 bases, and 18 bases lay in between. The germline V gene encodes CDR1 MGHDK and CDR2 SYGVNS. The CDR3 runs to 14 residues. CDR3 sequence: CATNSDSRPGELFF. CDR3 DNA sequence: TGTGCCACCAACTCAGACAGCCGCCCCGGGGAGCTGTTTTTT.

This clonotype has at least ten counts. V is TRBV20-1 and J is TRBJ1-5; 7 bases are shared with TRBD1. The CDR3 sequence is 13 residues long. The junction had 5 bases not matched to a gene; V was cut back by 5 bases and J by 4 bases. Germline values: CDR1 DFQATT, CDR2 SNEGSKA (reference sequence). DNA of the CDR3: TGCAGTGCTCCACAACAGGGGAATCAGCCCCAGCATTTT. Its translation: CSAPQQGNQPQHF.

This clonotype has ten or more counts. This chain joins TRBV18 and TRBJ2-6; 7 nucleotides line up with TRBD1. The germline CDR1 and CDR2 sequences are KGHSH and LQKENI. V lost 6 bases, J lost 0 bases, and 5 bases stayed unmatched. This CDR3 contains 16 residues. The CDR3 sequence: CASSDRVGSGANVLTF. CDR3 DNA sequence: TGTGCCAGCTCCGACAGGGTTGGCTCTGGGGCCAACGTCCTGACTTTC.

This clonotype has a count of ten or more. Germline and junction disagree at one end, which may indicate a read error. The chain uses TRBV20-1 and TRBJ1-6; 9 bases fit TRBD1. This CDR3 has 16 amino acids. CDR1 is DFQATT and CDR2 is SNEGSKA in the germline V gene (reference sequence). CDR3 in amino acids: CSARDRDRDYYSPLHF. The CDR3 region has the DNA TGCAGTGCTAGAGACCGGGACAGGGACTATTATTCACCCCTCCACTTT.

The chain combines TRBV28 with TRBJ2-7; D is uncertain. CDR3 size: 13 residues. Germline CDR1 and CDR2: MDHEN and SYDVKM. The germline V and J ends were trimmed by 9 bases and 7 bases, with 19 bases remaining between them. CDR3 sequence: CASASGPMLEQYF. In nucleotides, the CDR3 is TGTGCCAGTGCGTCGGGCCCCATGCTGGAGCAGTACTTC.

This clonotype showed up many times. The chain couples TRBV12-3 or TRBV12-4 to TRBJ1-5, with 10 bases that match TRBD1. Unmatched junction bases numbered 4, after V lost 5 bases and J lost 6 bases. This CDR3 contains 14 residues. CDR3 DNA sequence: TGTGCCAGCAGTCACGACAGGGGGCTTCAGCCCCAGCATTTT. Its protein product is CASSHDRGLQPQHF.

This clonotype has a count of ten or more. The chain has TRBV28 and TRBJ1-2, with D possibly TRBD1 on 5 matching bases. This CDR3 has 13 amino acids. CDR1 and CDR2 from the germline V gene are MDHEN and SYDVKM. Trimming removed 7 bases from V and 3 bases from J, with 12 bases in between. The CDR3 is CASNVPGHYGYTF. Written as DNA, the CDR3 is TGTGCCAGCAATGTTCCAGGGCACTATGGCTACACCTTC.

V usage is TRBV28 and J usage is TRBJ2-6; a weak D match, TRBD2 (7 bases). The CDR3 extends over 17 amino acids. Trimming took off 3 bases at V and 0 bases at J, with 12 bases between the two ends. Germline V gene data show CDR1 as MDHEN and CDR2 as SYDVKM. Here the CDR3 reads CASSFGGLYSGANVLTF. The DNA of the CDR3 is TGTGCCAGCAGTTTCGGGGGGCTGTACTCTGGGGCCAACGTCCTGACTTTC. Together with reference TRBV28 and TRBJ2-6, the CDR3 gives the full variable domain: DVKVTQSSRYLVKRTGEKVFLECVQDMDHENMFWYRQDPGLGLRLIYFSYDVKMKEKGDIPEGYSVSREKKERFSLILESASTNQTSMYLCASSFGGLYSGANVLTFGAGSRLTVL.

At least ten counts were recorded for this clonotype. This chain joins TRBV28 and TRBJ1-1; no definite D call. The germline V gene has CDR1 MDHEN and CDR2 SYDVKM. The length of the CDR3 is 14 residues. The ends were cut back, 4 bases at V and 1 base at J, with 10 bases in the middle. Written as DNA, the CDR3 is TGTGCCAGCAGTTCCGTACGTACGAACACTGAAGCTTTCTTT. Its protein is CASSSVRTNTEAFF.

This clonotype was recorded a few times. V and J are TRBV10-3 and TRBJ2-5; no firm D call. Germline V gene data show CDR1 as ENHRY and CDR2 as SYGVKD. This CDR3 is 14 amino acids long. V lost 0 bases to trimming and J lost 3 bases, with 8 bases between them. This CDR3 reads CAISESRTEETQYF. In nucleotides, the CDR3 is TGTGCCATCAGTGAGTCTCGCACCGAAGAGACCCAGTACTTC.

The sample holds many counts of this clonotype. The rearrangement uses TRBV7-2 and TRBJ2-3; D gene unclear. V was trimmed by 1 base and J by 4 bases, leaving 3 bases between them. The germline V gene has CDR1 SGHTA and CDR2 FQGNSA. This CDR3 is 12 amino acids long. As DNA, the CDR3 is TGTGCCAGCAGCTTAGAGGCAGATACGCAGTATTTT. It translates to CASSLEADTQYF.

Ten or more counts support this clonotype. The chain employs TRBV12-3 or TRBV12-4 and TRBJ2-1; no clear D gene. Trimming stripped 6 bases from V and 7 bases from J, with 19 bases between. The CDR3 length is 15 residues. CDR3: CASSIRVQTVNEQFF. CDR3 coding DNA: TGTGCCAGCAGCATCCGGGTCCAGACCGTAAATGAGCAGTTCTTC.

There are many counts of this clonotype. The chain combines TRBV5-1 with TRBJ2-7; 8 nucleotides align to TRBD1. Germline values: CDR1 SGHRS, CDR2 YFSETQ. Trimming cost V 3 bases and J 5 bases; bases outside gene matches: 10. The CDR3 is made up of 15 amino acids. CDR3 sequence reads: CASSWGTGGADEQYF. The CDR3 nucleotides are TGCGCCAGCAGCTGGGGGACAGGCGGGGCGGACGAGCAGTACTTC. The entire variable domain, with the rest obtained from reference TRBV5-1 and TRBJ2-7, is as follows: KAGVTQTPRYLIKTRGQQVTLSCSPISGHRSVSWYQQTPGQGLQFLFEYFSETQRNKGNFPGRFSGRQFSNSRSEMNVSTLELGDSALYLCASSWGTGGADEQYFGPGTRLTVT.

This clonotype has a count of ten or more. V usage is TRBV21-1 and J usage is TRBJ2-4; the D call of TRBD1 is as the table states it, not checked on the DNA. TRBV21-1 is a pseudogene locus. The CDR3 runs to 14 residues. The CDR3 DNA reads TGTGCCAGCAGCATTCCCGTAGTCAAAAACATTCAGTACTTC. It yields the protein CASSIPVVKNIQYF.

This clonotype was observed at least ten times. The DNA of the CDR3 is TGTGCCAGCAGCCGGGACAGAATCGACTCTGGGGCCAACGTCCTGACTTTC. Amino acids: CASSRDRIDSGANVLTF. This chain connects TRBV7-2 to TRBJ2-6; 7 bases fit TRBD1. The CDR3 loop spans 17 amino acids. The junction had 7 bases not matched to a gene; V was cut back by 5 bases and J by 0 bases. CDR1 and CDR2 (germline): SGHTA, FQGNSA.

The sample holds many counts of this clonotype. The V call is TRBV12-5, the J call TRBJ2-7; D unresolved. Germline V CDR1 and CDR2: LGHNT, FRNRAP. Deletions cut 5 bases from V and 5 bases from J, with 7 bases between. This CDR3 region has 11 residues. CDR3 bases: TGTGCTAGTGGTCCTGCGGACGAGCAGTACTTC. Encoded protein: CASGPADEQYF.

Only a few counts were recorded for this clonotype. The chain joins TRBV4-3 to TRBJ1-1; D remains unclear. The CDR3 has 15 residues. V lost 1 base and J lost 0, with 9 bases in between. Germline V gives CDR1 LGHNA, CDR2 YSLEER. CDR3 residues: CASSQASNLNTEAFF. The CDR3 DNA reads as TGCGCCAGCAGCCAAGCAAGTAACCTGAACACTGAAGCTTTCTTT.

This clonotype showed up many times. This sequence joins TRBV6-2 or TRBV6-3 and TRBJ1-6; TRBD1 matches at 8 bases. V was pared by 8 bases and J by 10 bases, with 7 bases of the junction left unmatched. The CDR3 has 13 amino acids. CDR1 MNHEY and CDR2 SVGEGT come from the germline V gene. CDR3 amino acids: CASSDRDRSPLHF. The CDR3 DNA sequence: TGTGCCAGCTCGGACAGGGACCGCTCACCCCTCCACTTT.